The present T cell receptor (delta chain) was sequenced within a study of gamma-delta T cells after stem cell transplantation. TCRdb redid the clone calls on the RT-PCR reads with CATT. The sample has roughly 10,000 delta-chain clones; approximately 40% are singletons. V was pared by 3 bases and J by 1 base, with 20 bases of the junction left unmatched. Germline V gene data show CDR1 as TSWWSYY and CDR2 as QGS. This CDR3 comprises 21 residues. This clone was detected a few times. The V call is TRDV1, the J call TRDJ1, with 10 bases fitting TRDD3. The sequence derives from a human donor. It is not recorded whose cells these are; they may come from a transplant donor. The sample taken for sequencing was gamma-delta T cells. DNA for the CDR3: TGTGCTCTTGGGGATTATGCCTCTCCCGGTACTGGGGGATGCGGCACCGATAAACTCATCTTT. The encoded protein is CALGDYASPGTGGCGTDKLIF.